These 4 T cell receptor beta chains originate from one sample sequenced in a study of blood T cell repertoires in COVID-19 (dated by TCRdb to between 2020 and 2021). The library was produced with the immunoSEQ multiplex PCR assay. TCRdb limited this immuneACCESS table to in-frame rearrangements with V and J called. A share of clones is missing; checked studies link under half to unresolved V genes, and the rest is unexplained. The sample table holds 120,000 or so clones, of which around four fifths were seen once. The ten largest clones take up just under 25% of the sample. The sequenced sample was peripheral blood. These receptors were obtained from a human donor in a cohort sampled during active COVID-19.

This clone was counted between two and nine times. This chain connects TRBV2 to TRBJ1-5; D is undetermined. V was clipped by 4 bases and J by 0 bases, with 7 bases between them. Germline V gene lookup returns CDR1 SNHLY and CDR2 FYNNEI. This CDR3 region has 14 residues. As DNA, the CDR3 is TGTGCCAGCAGTGTTGAAGCTAGCAATCAGCCCCAGCATTTT. It specifies CASSVEASNQPQHF.

Here the CDR3 reads CASSIHRRTDTQYF. Written as DNA, the CDR3 is TGTGCCAGTAGTATTCACAGGAGAACAGATACGCAGTATTTT. The rearrangement joins TRBV19 to TRBJ2-3; possible D gene TRBD1, 5 bases. The CDR3 sequence is 14 residues long. Germline loops: CDR1 LNHDA, CDR2 SQIVND (reference sequence). V lost 3 bases and J 3 bases, leaving 10 bases between the germline ends.

The chain couples TRBV18 to TRBJ1-1, with unresolved D. CDR1 and CDR2 (germline): KGHSH, LQKENI. The CDR3 spans 14 residues. V lost 1 base, J lost 1 base, and 7 bases lay in between. The CDR3 loop reads CASSPRRQNTEAFF. CDR3 nucleotide sequence: TGTGCCAGCTCACCACGGCGACAGAACACTGAAGCTTTCTTT.

This clone was detected a few times. Other DNA sequences in the sample encode the same CDR3. The chain combines TRBV6-5 with TRBJ1-1; D remains unclear. Germline V gives CDR1 MNHEY, CDR2 SVGAGI. This CDR3 spans 13 amino acids. The ends were cut back, 0 bases at V and 5 bases at J, with 7 bases in the middle. This chain's CDR3 is CASSYSRGTEAFF. CDR3 DNA sequence: TGTGCCAGCAGTTACTCGAGAGGGACTGAAGCTTTCTTT.